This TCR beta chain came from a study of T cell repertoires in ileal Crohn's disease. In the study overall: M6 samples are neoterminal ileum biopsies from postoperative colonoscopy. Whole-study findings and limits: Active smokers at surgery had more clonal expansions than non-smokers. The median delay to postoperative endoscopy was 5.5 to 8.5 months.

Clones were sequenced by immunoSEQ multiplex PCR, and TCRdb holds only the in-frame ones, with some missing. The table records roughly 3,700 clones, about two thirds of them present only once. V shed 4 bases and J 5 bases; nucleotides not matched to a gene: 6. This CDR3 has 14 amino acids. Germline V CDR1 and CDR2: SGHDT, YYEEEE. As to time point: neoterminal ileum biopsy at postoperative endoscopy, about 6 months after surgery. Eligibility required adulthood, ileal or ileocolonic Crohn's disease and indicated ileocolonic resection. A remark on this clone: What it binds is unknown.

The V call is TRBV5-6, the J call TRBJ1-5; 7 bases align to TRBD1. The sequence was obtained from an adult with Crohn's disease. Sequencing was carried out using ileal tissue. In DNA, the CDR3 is TGTGCCAGCAGCCTTGGACAGGTGGATCAGCCCCAGCATTTT. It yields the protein CASSLGQVDQPQHF.